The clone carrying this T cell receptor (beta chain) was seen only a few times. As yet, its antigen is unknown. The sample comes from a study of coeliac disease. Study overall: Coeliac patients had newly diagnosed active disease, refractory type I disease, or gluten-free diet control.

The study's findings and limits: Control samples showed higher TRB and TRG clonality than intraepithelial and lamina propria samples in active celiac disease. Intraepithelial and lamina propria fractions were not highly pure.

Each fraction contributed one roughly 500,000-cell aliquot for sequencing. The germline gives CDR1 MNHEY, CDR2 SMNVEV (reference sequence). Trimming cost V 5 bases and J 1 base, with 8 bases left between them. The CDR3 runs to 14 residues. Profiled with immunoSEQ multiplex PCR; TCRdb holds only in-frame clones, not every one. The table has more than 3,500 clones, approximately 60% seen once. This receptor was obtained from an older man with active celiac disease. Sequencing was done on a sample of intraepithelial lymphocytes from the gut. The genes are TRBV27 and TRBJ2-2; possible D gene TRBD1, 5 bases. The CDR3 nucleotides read TGTGCCAGCAGTGGGGCTGAGAACACCGGGGAGCTGTTTTTT. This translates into CASSGAENTGELFF.